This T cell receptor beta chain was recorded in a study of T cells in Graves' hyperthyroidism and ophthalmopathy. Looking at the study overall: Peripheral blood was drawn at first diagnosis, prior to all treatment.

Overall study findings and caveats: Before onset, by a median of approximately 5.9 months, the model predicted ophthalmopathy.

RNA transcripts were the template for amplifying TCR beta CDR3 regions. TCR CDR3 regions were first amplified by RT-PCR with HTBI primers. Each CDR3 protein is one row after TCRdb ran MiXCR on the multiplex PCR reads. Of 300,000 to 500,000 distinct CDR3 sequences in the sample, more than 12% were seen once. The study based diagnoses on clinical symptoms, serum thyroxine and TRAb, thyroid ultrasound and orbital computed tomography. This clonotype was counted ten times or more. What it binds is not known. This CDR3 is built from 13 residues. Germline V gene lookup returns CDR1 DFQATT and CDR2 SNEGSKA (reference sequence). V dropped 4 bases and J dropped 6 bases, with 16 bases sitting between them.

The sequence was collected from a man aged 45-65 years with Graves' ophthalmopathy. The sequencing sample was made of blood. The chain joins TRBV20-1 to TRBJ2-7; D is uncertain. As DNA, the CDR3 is TGCAGTGCTAAAGGCGAGCGATTGGGCGAGCAGTACTTC. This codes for CSAKGERLGEQYF.